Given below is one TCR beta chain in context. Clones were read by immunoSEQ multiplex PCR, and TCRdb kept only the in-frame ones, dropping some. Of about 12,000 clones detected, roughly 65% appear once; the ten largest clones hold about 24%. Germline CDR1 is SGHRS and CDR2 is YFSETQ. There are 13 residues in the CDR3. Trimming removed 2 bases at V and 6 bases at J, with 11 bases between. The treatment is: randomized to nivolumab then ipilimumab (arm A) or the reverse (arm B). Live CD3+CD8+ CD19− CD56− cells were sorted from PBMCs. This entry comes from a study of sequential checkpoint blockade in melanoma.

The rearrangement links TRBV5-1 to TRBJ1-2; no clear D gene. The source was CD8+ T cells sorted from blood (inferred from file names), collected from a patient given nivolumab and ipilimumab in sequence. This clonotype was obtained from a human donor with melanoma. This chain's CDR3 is CASSFEGEDGYTF. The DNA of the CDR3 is TGCGCCAGCAGCTTTGAGGGAGAGGATGGCTACACCTTC.